This T cell receptor (beta chain) appears in the sequencing data of a study of shared clonotypes between healthy human individuals. Whole-study findings and limits: Represented diversity, genetic and exposure-history alike, was limited by few donors. Sequencing depth was predicted to influence how clonotypes are shared among donors.

In unsorted samples, genomic DNA was obtained using 94 million or so PBMCs. Losses at the gene ends were 6 bases for V and 6 bases for J; bases not matched to a gene: 17. Per germline, CDR1 SQVTM and CDR2 ANQGSEA. The CDR3 has 16 residues. The authors distributed each subset's genomic DNA evenly over several immunoSEQ plates. The repertoire was sequenced with immunoSEQ multiplex PCR; TCRdb's copy has only in-frame clones and lacks some. The table has 450,000 to 500,000 clones, 79% seen once. With respect to this clone: Its antigen is still unknown.

V gene TRBV29-1 combines with J gene TRBJ2-1; TRBD2 matches 7 bases. This sequence was found in a woman aged 40 to 49 in good health. Some clones in this sample may be carry-over from other donors' samples. Specimen: PBMCs. The CDR3 here is CSVAPQGGLGGNEQFF. In nucleotides, the CDR3 is TGCAGCGTAGCTCCTCAGGGAGGACTAGGCGGCAATGAGCAGTTCTTC.